The present TCR beta chain was sequenced within a study of vaccination effects on CD4 cells after COVID-19 (dated by TCRdb to between 2021 and 2022). Background on the whole study: In the ViraFEST assay, PBMC were stimulated with viral peptide pools, and TCR sequencing was then used to find antigen-specific CD4+ T cell clonotypes based on their expansion. Each well held 1.5 million to 2.5 million PBMC cultured in IMDM containing approximately 5% human AB serum, approximately 10 IU/ml IL-2 and gentamicin, along with 8 to 10 ug/ml peptides. Post-vaccine samples across the study were collected a median of 72 days after the second dose, with a range of 14 to 241. Altogether, some 10 COVID-19 convalescent patients and a few SARS-CoV-2-naive healthy vaccine recipients made up the full study. Cultures from other donors in the study were sequenced using the Oncomine TCR Beta short-read assay on an Illumina iSeq 100. The study compared SARS-CoV-2 spike-specific CD4+ TCR repertoires before and after mRNA vaccination in COVID-19 convalescent patients and infection-naive vaccine recipients.

Only a few counts were recorded for this clone. This clone's antigen is unknown. No base-level quality is on record; no much larger clone is a single base apart. Library prep was done by the immunoSEQ multiplex PCR assay. TCR beta CDR3 sequencing was performed on DNA from the cultured, isolated CD4+ T cells. Turning to the authors' computational methods: Non-productive TCR sequences were removed, reads were trimmed to the CDR3 region, and CDR3s of at least 7 amino acids were retained. Antigen-specific clonotypes were identified with the MANAFEST web app by comparing expansion in peptide wells against reference cultures. Positive clones required FDR<0.05 expansion versus reference and all other wells, odds ratio above 5, and frequency above 0.1% in two replicate wells. A clonotype was defined as cross-reactive if the clonotype was significantly expanded both in SARS-CoV-2 spike wells and in at least one common cold coronavirus spike condition. Using the stringdist R package, CDR3 similarity was measured by Levenshtein distance, and unrooted trees were constructed with ape in R 3.6.1. TCRdb carries this immuneACCESS record with in-frame sequences only. Its versions omit some clonotypes, under half of them owing to an unresolved V gene in the studies checked, with the rest unexplained. That table is the source of V, J and clone size, and D and trimming were worked out from the DNA. Recorded for this sample are about 73,000 clones; 65% to 80% of them occurred a single time. Of the sample, about 2.5% is held by the ten largest clones.

Overall results and qualifications from the work: Limitations of the study were the small number of convalescent patients and the absence of early post-infection timepoints. Among healthy vaccine recipients, nearly all vaccine-induced clones were SARS-CoV-2 mono-reactive, and only 1 of 255 was cross-reactive with common cold coronaviruses. Marked clonal contraction was observed in both infection-induced and vaccine-induced clones at late post-vaccination timepoints, consistent with waning T cell responses.

Based on the germline V gene, the CDR1 and CDR2 sequences are SGHRS and YFSETQ. The CDR3 has 14 amino acids, counting the end cysteine and phenylalanine. The retained sequence is limited to the CDR3, 42 bases, with the frame set at the first base. The V end gives up 0 bases and the J end 7 bases, leaving 3 bases in the junction not matched to a gene. After about 10 days of culture, CD4+ T cells were isolated with the EasySep CD4+ T cell isolation kit. Participants received two doses of either the BNT162b2 or the mRNA-1273 mRNA SARS-CoV-2 vaccine. The absence of prior SARS-CoV-2 infection in healthy vaccine recipients was confirmed by negative nucleocapsid antibodies before and after vaccination. Half of the culture medium was replaced with fresh IL-2-containing medium on days 3 and 7. Unless noted otherwise, every peptide stimulation condition was grown in triplicate wells. PBMC were separated from whole blood using Ficoll-Paque Plus gradient centrifugation and were then either cryopreserved at -140C or used fresh. The QIAamp micro DNA kit was used to extract genomic DNA from the cultured CD4+ T cells.

Here the chain combines TRBV5-1 and TRBJ1-5, with TRBD1 matching 8 junction bases. The sequences come from CD4+ T cells from PBMCs cultured without peptide, collected after COVID-19 vaccination. The receptor was derived from a human donor who received a COVID-19 vaccine. The DNA sequence is TGCGCCAGCAGCTTGGTGACAGGGGACCAGCCCCAGCATTTT. This encodes CASSLVTGDQPQHF.